The present T cell receptor beta chain was sequenced within a study of shared clonotypes between healthy human individuals. Repertoires were generated with immunoSEQ multiplex PCR, while TCRdb's copy carries only in-frame clones and drops some. The table includes about 590,000 clones, about 95% detected once. In this sample, this clone turned up a few times. The antigen remains unidentified. Findings and limits, study-wide: About 5% of naive CD4 clonotypes were shared across a handful of donors. Sorted-subset sequencing was shown by rarefaction to be incomplete despite large depth.

The naive CD8 population came from CD45RO-negative cells selected for CCR7, without terminally differentiated effector memory CD45RA+ cells. What was sequenced was naive CD8+ T cells sorted from blood. The receptor's source is a woman aged 25-40 years in good health.

For the CDR3, the DNA is TGTGCCAGCCGGAGGGTAGGGTCCCAGGAAACATTCAGTGAGCAGTTCTTC. Translation: CASRRVGSQETFSEQFF. This chain links TRBV21-1 with TRBJ2-1; TRBD2 is the table's D call, not checked against the DNA. TRBV21-1 is a pseudogene. This CDR3 has 17 residues.